This is a list of T cell receptor beta chains from one sample in a study of CD8 T cells in ankylosing spondylitis. TCRdb re-called the 5' RACE reads through MiXCR, storing one row per CDR3 protein. The sample lists 300,000 to 400,000 distinct CDR3 sequences; about 15% were seen once. Sequencing was performed on blood, either unsorted or a sorted T cell fraction (not recorded which). These receptors all come from a male donor with ankylosing spondylitis or in good health (not recorded which). Each CDR3 is given with its conserved first and last residue. D genes are given only for firm matches. Not every row has a clone size; where given, it reads once, few, many or a size class.

d_call clone_size j_call v_call cdr3_aa cdr3_nt
- many TRBJ1-2 TRBV12-3/TRBV12-4 CASSSPGYYGYTF TGTGCCAGCAGTTCACCAGGGTACTATGGCTACACCTTC
- few TRBJ2-1 TRBV10-3 CAISVSDDEQFF TGTGCCATCAGTGTTTCGGATGATGAGCAGTTCTTC
- - TRBJ2-2 TRBV24-1 CATSDLNGELFF TGTGCCACCAGTGATCTGAACGGGGAGCTGTTTTTT
TRBD2 few TRBJ2-3 TRBV3-1 CASSHYPGTSRDTQYF TGTGCCAGCAGCCACTACCCCGGGACTAGCAGGGATACGCAGTATTTT
- - TRBJ1-3 TRBV12-5 CASGLAGVDTIYF TGTGCTAGTGGTTTGGCAGGGGTGGACACCATATATTTT
- - TRBJ2-3 TRBV4-1 CASSHAGPASTDTQYF TGCGCCAGCAGCCATGCTGGGCCGGCTAGCACAGATACGCAGTATTTT
- few TRBJ2-3 TRBV3-1 CASSPQGLVDTQYF TGTGCCAGCAGCCCACAGGGTTTGGTAGATACGCAGTATTTT
- - TRBJ1-1 TRBV29-1 CSVGSEVKAFF TGCAGCGTGGGCTCGGAGGTAAAAGCTTTCTTT
- many TRBJ1-1 TRBV12-3/TRBV12-4 CASSRDKRTEAFF TGTGCCAGCAGCCGGGACAAGCGCACTGAAGCTTTCTTT
TRBD2 few TRBJ2-7 TRBV7-9 CASSLAGGAREQYF TGTGCCAGCAGCCTGGCGGGGGGGGCGCGGGAGCAGTACTTC
TRBD2 few TRBJ2-5 TRBV20-1 CSLRTSGGQETQYF TGCAGTCTCCGGACTAGCGGGGGGCAAGAGACCCAGTACTTC
TRBD2 few TRBJ2-1 TRBV5-1 CASSSPGLAGGIDEQFF TGCGCCAGCAGCTCGCCCGGTCTAGCGGGGGGGATTGATGAGCAGTTCTTC
TRBD2 - TRBJ2-1 TRBV5-1 CASSLTSGENNEQFF TGCGCCAGCAGCTTGACTAGCGGGGAGAACAATGAGCAGTTCTTC
TRBD2 few TRBJ2-1 TRBV7-8 CASSLAVTGGNEQFF TGTGCCAGCAGCTTGGCCGTGACGGGGGGTAATGAGCAGTTCTTC
TRBD1 many TRBJ2-1 TRBV28 CASSLTGQGFNEQFF TGTGCCAGCAGTTTAACGGGACAGGGCTTCAATGAGCAGTTCTTC
- - TRBJ2-3 TRBV12-3/TRBV12-4 CASSLGGGGDTQYF TGTGCCAGCAGTTTAGGTGGGGGTGGCGATACGCAGTATTTT
- - TRBJ2-7 TRBV29-1 CSVVGRFLEEQYF TGCAGCGTTGTGGGACGATTTCTCGAGGAGCAGTACTTC
- many TRBJ1-1 TRBV10-3 CAISAQRTVTNTEAFF TGTGCCATCAGTGCCCAGCGGACAGTTACGAACACTGAAGCTTTCTTT